This TCR beta chain was recovered during a study of shared clonotypes between healthy human individuals. Assay execution proceeded at the deep level. Using immunoSEQ multiplex PCR, the repertoire was profiled, and TCRdb retains in-frame clones only, with some absent. The data show 2,500,000 or so clones, over 85% seen once. Memory CD4+ cells were the fraction left after CD45RA+ naive selection. The V gene lost 3 bases and the J gene lost 3 bases, with 9 bases spanning the gap. The CDR3 consists of 14 residues. Germline CDR1 and CDR2: ENHRY and SYGVKD. The V and J genes are TRBV10-3 and TRBJ1-5; D not resolved. The TCR sequence derives from a man aged 18 to 30 in good health. Some clones in this sample may be carry-over from other donors' samples. What was sequenced was naive CD4+ T cells from PBMCs. Subset of the sample: CD45RA+ positively selected. This chain's CDR3 is CAISDGVYNQPQHF. CDR3 nucleotides: TGTGCCATCAGTGATGGGGTATACAATCAGCCCCAGCATTTT.